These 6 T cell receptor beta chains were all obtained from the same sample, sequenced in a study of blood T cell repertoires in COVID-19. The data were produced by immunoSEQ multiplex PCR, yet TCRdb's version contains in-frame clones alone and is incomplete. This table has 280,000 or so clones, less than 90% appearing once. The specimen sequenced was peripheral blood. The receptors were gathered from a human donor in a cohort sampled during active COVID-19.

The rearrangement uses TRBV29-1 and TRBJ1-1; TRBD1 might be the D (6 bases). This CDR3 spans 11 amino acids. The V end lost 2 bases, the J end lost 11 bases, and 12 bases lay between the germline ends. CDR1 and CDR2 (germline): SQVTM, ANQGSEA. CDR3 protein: CSVERRGAAFF. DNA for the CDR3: TGCAGCGTTGAAAGGCGGGGGGCGGCTTTCTTT.

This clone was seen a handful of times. CDR3 DNA: TGTGCCAACCCTCCGGCGGAGGGGGAGCTGTTTTTT. Protein: CANPPAEGELFF. The chain uses TRBV7-9 and TRBJ2-2, with D unclear. The CDR3 totals 12 residues. Germline CDR1 and CDR2: SEHNR and FQNEAQ (reference sequence). V was trimmed by 10 bases and J by 8 bases, leaving 14 bases between them.

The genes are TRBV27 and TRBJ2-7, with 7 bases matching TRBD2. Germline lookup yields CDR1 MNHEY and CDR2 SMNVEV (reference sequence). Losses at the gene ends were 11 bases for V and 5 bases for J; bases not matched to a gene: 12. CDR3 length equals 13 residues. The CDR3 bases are TGTGCCCCACCGGGACTAAAAGTTAACGAGCAGTACTTC. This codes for CAPPGLKVNEQYF.

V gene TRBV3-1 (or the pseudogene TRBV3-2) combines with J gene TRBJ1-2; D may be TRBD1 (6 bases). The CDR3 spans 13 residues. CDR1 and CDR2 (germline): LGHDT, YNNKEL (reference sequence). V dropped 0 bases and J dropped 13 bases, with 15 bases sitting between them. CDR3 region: CASSQERVQGRTF. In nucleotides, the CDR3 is TGTGCCAGCAGCCAAGAGCGGGTGCAGGGGCGCACCTTC.

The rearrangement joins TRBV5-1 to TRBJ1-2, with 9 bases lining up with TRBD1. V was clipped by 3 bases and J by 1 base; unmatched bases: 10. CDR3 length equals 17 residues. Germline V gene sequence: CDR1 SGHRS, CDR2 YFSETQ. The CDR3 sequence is CASSSKGQGQLNYGYTF. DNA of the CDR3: TGCGCCAGCAGCTCAAAGGGACAGGGTCAACTTAACTATGGCTACACCTTC.

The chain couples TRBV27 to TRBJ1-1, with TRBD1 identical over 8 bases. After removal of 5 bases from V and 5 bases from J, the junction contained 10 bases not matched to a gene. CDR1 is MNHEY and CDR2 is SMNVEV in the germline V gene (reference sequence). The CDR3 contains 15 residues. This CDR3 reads CASSNRTGRKTEAFF. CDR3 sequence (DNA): TGTGCCAGCAGTAACCGGACAGGGCGGAAGACTGAAGCTTTCTTT.